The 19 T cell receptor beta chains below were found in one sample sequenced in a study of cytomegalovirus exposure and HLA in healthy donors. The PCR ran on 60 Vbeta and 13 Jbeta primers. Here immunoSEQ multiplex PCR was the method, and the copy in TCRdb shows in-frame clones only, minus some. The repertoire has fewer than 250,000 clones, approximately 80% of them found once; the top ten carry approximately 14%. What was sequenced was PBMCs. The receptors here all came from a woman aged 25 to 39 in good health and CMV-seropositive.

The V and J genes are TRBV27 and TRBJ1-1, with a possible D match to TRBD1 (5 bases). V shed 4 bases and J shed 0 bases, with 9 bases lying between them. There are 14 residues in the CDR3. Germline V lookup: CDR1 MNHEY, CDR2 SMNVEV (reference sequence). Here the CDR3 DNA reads TGTGCCAGCAGTTCGACAGACATGAACACTGAAGCTTTCTTT. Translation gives CASSSTDMNTEAFF.

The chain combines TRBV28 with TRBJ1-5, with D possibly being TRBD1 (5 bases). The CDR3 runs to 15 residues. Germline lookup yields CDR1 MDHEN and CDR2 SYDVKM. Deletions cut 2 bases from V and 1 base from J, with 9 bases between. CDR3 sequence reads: CASSLRGGSNQPQHF. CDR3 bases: TGTGCCAGCAGTTTAAGGGGAGGGAGCAATCAGCCCCAGCATTTT.

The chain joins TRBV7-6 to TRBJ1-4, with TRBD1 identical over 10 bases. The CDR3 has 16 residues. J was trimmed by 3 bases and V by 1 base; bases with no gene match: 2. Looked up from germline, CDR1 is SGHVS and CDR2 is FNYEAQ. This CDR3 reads CASSLGDRGANEKLFF. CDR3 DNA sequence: TGTGCCAGCAGCTTAGGGGACAGGGGAGCTAATGAAAAACTGTTTTTT.

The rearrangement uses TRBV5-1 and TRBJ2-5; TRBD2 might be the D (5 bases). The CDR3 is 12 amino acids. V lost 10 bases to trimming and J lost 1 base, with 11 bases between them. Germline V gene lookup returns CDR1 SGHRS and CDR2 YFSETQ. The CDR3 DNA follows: TGCGCCTCATCACGGGGCCAAGAGACCCAGTACTTC. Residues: CASSRGQETQYF.

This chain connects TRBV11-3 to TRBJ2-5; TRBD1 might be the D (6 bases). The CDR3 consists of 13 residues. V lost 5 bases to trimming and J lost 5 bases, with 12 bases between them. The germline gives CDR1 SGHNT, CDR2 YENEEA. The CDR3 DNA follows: TGTGCCAGCAGCCCTTGGGGGCAGGAGACCCAGTACTTC. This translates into CASSPWGQETQYF.

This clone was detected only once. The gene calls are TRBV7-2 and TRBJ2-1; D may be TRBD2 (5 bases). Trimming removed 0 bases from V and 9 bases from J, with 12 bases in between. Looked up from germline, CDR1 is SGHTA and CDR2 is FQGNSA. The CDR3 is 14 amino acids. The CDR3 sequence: CASSLASLEGEQFF. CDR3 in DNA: TGTGCCAGCAGCTTAGCGAGCCTAGAGGGTGAGCAGTTCTTC.

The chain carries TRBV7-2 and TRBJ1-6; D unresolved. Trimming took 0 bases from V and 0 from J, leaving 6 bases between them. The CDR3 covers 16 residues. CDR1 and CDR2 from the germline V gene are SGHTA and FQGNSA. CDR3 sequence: CASSLASDSYNSPLHF. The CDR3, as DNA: TGTGCCAGCAGCTTAGCGTCAGACTCCTATAATTCACCCCTCCACTTT.

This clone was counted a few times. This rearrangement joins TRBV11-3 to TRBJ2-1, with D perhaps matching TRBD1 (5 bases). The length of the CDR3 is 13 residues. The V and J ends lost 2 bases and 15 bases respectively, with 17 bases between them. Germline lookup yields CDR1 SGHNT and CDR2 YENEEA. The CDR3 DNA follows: TGTGCCAGCAGCTTAAGGACAACCCACGCCCGGTTCTTC. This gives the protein CASSLRTTHARFF.

The DNA of the CDR3 is TGTGCCAGCAGTGACACTAGCGGGACAGATACGCAGTATTTT. It specifies CASSDTSGTDTQYF. The chain joins TRBV6-4 to TRBJ2-3; 9 bases agree with TRBD2. Trimming at V came to 2 bases and at J to 3 bases, leaving 0 bases not matched to a gene. The CDR3 covers 14 residues. CDR1 is MRHNA and CDR2 is SNTAGT in the germline V gene.

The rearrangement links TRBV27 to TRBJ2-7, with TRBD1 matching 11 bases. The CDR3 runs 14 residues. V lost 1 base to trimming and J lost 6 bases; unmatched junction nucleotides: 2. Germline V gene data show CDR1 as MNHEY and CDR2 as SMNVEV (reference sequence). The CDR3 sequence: CASSLLGQGAEQYF. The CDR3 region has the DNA TGTGCCAGCAGTTTATTAGGACAGGGGGCCGAGCAGTACTTC.

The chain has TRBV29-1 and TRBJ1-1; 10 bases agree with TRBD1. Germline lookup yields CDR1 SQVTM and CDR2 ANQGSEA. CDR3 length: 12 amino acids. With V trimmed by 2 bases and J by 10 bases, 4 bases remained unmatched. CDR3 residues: CSVEQGQGRAFF. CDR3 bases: TGCAGCGTTGAACAGGGACAGGGGCGAGCTTTCTTT. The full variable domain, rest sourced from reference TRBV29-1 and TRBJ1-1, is SAVISQKPSRDICQRGTSLTIQCQVDSQVTMMFWYRQQPGQSLTLIATANQGSEATYESGFVIDKFPISRPNLTFSTLTVSNMSPEDSSIYLCSVEQGQGRAFFGQGTRLTVV.

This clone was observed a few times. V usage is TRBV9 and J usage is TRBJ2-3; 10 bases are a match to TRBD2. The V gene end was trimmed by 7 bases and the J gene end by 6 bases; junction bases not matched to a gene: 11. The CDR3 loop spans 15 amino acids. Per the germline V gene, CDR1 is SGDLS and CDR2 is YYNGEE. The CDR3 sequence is CASGDLAGVGDTQYF. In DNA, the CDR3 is TGTGCCAGCGGTGACCTAGCGGGAGTCGGCGATACGCAGTATTTT.

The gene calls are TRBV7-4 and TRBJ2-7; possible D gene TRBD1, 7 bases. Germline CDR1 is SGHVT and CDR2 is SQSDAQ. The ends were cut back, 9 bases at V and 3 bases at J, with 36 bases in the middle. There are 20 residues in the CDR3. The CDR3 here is CARRTGVQNFKQRVYYEQYF. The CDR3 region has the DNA TGTGCCAGACGAACAGGGGTCCAGAATTTCAAACAGCGGGTTTACTACGAGCAGTACTTC.

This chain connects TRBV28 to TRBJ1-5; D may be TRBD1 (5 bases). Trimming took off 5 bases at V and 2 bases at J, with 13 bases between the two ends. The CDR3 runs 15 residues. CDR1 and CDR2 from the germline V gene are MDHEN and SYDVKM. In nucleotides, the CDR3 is TGTGCCAGCAGTCCTTCCGGGGGGGGCAATCAGCCCCAGCATTTT. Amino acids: CASSPSGGGNQPQHF.

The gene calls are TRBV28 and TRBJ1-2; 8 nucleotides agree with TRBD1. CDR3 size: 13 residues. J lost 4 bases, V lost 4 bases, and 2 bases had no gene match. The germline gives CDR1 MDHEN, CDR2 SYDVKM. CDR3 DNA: TGTGCCAGCAGTTCAACAGGGGGCTATGGCTACACCTTC. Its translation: CASSSTGGYGYTF.

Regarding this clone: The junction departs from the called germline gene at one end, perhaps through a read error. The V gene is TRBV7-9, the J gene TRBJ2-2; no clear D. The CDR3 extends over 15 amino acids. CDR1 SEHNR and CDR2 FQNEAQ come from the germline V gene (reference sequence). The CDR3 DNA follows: TGTTCCAGCAGCCCGCTCCTCCGGGACACCGGGGAGCTGTTTTTT. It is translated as CSSSPLLRDTGELFF.

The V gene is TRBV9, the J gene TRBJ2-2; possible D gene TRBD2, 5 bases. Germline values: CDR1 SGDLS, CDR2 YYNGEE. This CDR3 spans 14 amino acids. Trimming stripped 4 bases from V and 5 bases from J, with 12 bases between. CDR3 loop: CASSTQRTTGELFF. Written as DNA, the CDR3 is TGTGCCAGCAGCACCCAAAGGACTACCGGGGAGCTGTTTTTT. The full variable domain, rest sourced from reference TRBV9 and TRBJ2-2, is DSGVTQTPKHLITATGQRVTLRCSPRSGDLSVYWYQQSLDQGLQFLIQYYNGEERAKGNILERFSAQQFPDLHSELNLSSLELGDSALYFCASSTQRTTGELFFGEGSRLTVL.

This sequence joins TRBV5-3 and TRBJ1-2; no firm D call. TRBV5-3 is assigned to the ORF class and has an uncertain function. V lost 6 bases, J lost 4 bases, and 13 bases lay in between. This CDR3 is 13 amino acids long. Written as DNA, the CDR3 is TGTGCCAGAATAAGCCCTATACCCTATGGCTACACCTTC. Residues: CARISPIPYGYTF.

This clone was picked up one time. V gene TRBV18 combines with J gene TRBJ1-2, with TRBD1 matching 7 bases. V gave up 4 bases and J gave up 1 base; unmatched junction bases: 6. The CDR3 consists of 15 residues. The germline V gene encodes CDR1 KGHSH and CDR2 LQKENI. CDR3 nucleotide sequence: TGTGCCAGCTCACGAACGGGACAGATTAACTATGGCTACACCTTC. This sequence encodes CASSRTGQINYGYTF. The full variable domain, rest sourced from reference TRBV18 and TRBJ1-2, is NAGVMQNPRHLVRRRGQEARLRCSPMKGHSHVYWYRQLPEEGLKFMVYLQKENIIDESGMPKERFSAEFPKEGPSILRIQQVVRGDSAAYFCASSRTGQINYGYTFGSGTRLTVV.